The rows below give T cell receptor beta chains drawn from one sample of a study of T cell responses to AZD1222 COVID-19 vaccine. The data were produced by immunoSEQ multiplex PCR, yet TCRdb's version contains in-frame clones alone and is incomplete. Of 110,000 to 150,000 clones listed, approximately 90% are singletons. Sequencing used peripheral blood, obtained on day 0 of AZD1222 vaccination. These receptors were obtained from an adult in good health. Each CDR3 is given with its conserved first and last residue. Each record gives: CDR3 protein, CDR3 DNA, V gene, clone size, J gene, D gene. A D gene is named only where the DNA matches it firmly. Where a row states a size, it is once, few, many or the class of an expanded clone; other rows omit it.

CDR3 protein: CASSLATGNQPQHF
CDR3 DNA: TGTGCCAGCAGCTTAGCGACGGGGAATCAGCCCCAGCATTTT
V gene: TRBV7-9
clone size: few
J gene: TRBJ1-5
D gene: NA

CDR3 protein: CASQGEKLFF
CDR3 DNA: TGTGCCAGCCAGGGGGAAAAACTGTTTTTT
V gene: TRBV11-2
clone size: once
J gene: TRBJ1-4
D gene: NA

CDR3 protein: CASRLEDRWRGNTEAFF
CDR3 DNA: TGCGCCAGCAGACTCGAAGACAGGTGGAGAGGCAACACTGAAGCTTTCTTT
V gene: TRBV4-1
clone size: once
J gene: TRBJ1-1
D gene: NA

CDR3 protein: CASSPGLDSYEQYF
CDR3 DNA: TGTGCCAGCAGCCCGGGACTAGACTCCTACGAGCAGTACTTC
V gene: TRBV3-1/TRBV3-2
clone size: NA
J gene: TRBJ2-7
D gene: TRBD2

CDR3 protein: CASASTGGHDTQYF
CDR3 DNA: TGTGCCAGTGCTTCGACAGGAGGACATGATACGCAGTATTTT
V gene: TRBV19
clone size: NA
J gene: TRBJ2-3
D gene: NA

CDR3 protein: CASPSLTGYGYTF
CDR3 DNA: TGTGCCAGTCCCTCTTTGACAGGATATGGCTACACCTTC
V gene: TRBV6-5
clone size: NA
J gene: TRBJ1-2
D gene: NA

CDR3 protein: CASSLDVMGRVAFLDGYTF
CDR3 DNA: TGTGCCAGCAGCTTAGATGTAATGGGCAGGGTAGCATTTTTGGATGGCTACACCTTC
V gene: TRBV11-2
clone size: medium-sized
J gene: TRBJ1-2
D gene: NA

CDR3 protein: CASSWDIYGYTF
CDR3 DNA: TGCGCCAGCAGCTGGGACATCTATGGCTACACCTTC
V gene: TRBV5-1
clone size: NA
J gene: TRBJ1-2
D gene: NA

CDR3 protein: CASSLEISYNEQFF
CDR3 DNA: TGTGCCAGCAGTTTGGAGATCTCCTACAATGAGCAGTTCTTC
V gene: TRBV6-5
clone size: NA
J gene: TRBJ2-1
D gene: NA

CDR3 protein: CASSAGRGGYGYTF
CDR3 DNA: TGTGCCAGTAGCGCCGGCAGGGGGGGCTATGGCTACACCTTC
V gene: TRBV19
clone size: NA
J gene: TRBJ1-2
D gene: TRBD1

CDR3 protein: CASSPRRGRTDTQYF
CDR3 DNA: TGTGCCAGCAGTCCGAGGCGGGGGCGCACAGATACGCAGTATTTT
V gene: TRBV6-5
clone size: NA
J gene: TRBJ2-3
D gene: NA

CDR3 protein: CATSRGQGKNTEAFF
CDR3 DNA: TGTGCCACCAGTCGGGGACAGGGGAAGAACACTGAAGCTTTCTTT
V gene: TRBV24-1
clone size: NA
J gene: TRBJ1-1
D gene: TRBD1

CDR3 protein: CAISESVAAPQGLVGGYTF
CDR3 DNA: TGTGCCATCAGTGAGTCGGTTGCAGCCCCACAGGGCCTGGTGGGCGGCTACACCTTC
V gene: TRBV10-3
clone size: NA
J gene: TRBJ1-2
D gene: NA

CDR3 protein: CASSRDYDNEQFF
CDR3 DNA: TGCGCCAGCAGCCGAGACTACGACAATGAGCAGTTCTTC
V gene: TRBV4-1
clone size: NA
J gene: TRBJ2-1
D gene: NA

CDR3 protein: CASSEARSQSRASGNTIYF
CDR3 DNA: TGTGCCAGCAGTGAAGCGCGGTCTCAATCTAGGGCCTCTGGAAACACCATATATTTT
V gene: TRBV6-1
clone size: NA
J gene: TRBJ1-3
D gene: NA

CDR3 protein: CASSRDSAGGSGELFF
CDR3 DNA: TGTGCCAGCTCAAGGGATTCGGCAGGGGGATCCGGGGAGCTGTTTTTT
V gene: TRBV18
clone size: NA
J gene: TRBJ2-2
D gene: TRBD1

CDR3 protein: CASSQRAGDNQPQHF
CDR3 DNA: TGTGCCAGCAGCCAAAGGGCAGGGGACAATCAGCCCCAGCATTTT
V gene: TRBV3-1/TRBV3-2
clone size: NA
J gene: TRBJ1-5
D gene: NA

CDR3 protein: CASSIRFLRRSQSYEQYF
CDR3 DNA: TGTGCCAGTAGTATTCGGTTTTTGAGACGGAGCCAGTCCTACGAGCAGTACTTC
V gene: TRBV19
clone size: NA
J gene: TRBJ2-7
D gene: NA

CDR3 protein: CASSIQGGDSYHYGYTF
CDR3 DNA: TGTGCCAGCAGCATCCAAGGGGGGGACAGCTACCACTATGGCTACACCTTC
V gene: TRBV21-1
clone size: many
J gene: TRBJ1-2
D gene: NA

CDR3 protein: CASTSWGDNEKLFF
CDR3 DNA: TGTGCCAGCACATCCTGGGGGGACAATGAAAAACTGTTTTTT
V gene: TRBV6-5
clone size: NA
J gene: TRBJ1-4
D gene: NA

CDR3 protein: CASSDSGESTDTQYF
CDR3 DNA: TGTGCCAGCAGTGACTCAGGGGAAAGCACAGATACGCAGTATTTT
V gene: TRBV6-4
clone size: NA
J gene: TRBJ2-3
D gene: NA

CDR3 protein: CASSEIPGTQYF
CDR3 DNA: TGTGCCAGCAGCGAAATACCCGGTACGCAGTATTTT
V gene: TRBV5-6
clone size: NA
J gene: TRBJ2-3
D gene: NA

CDR3 protein: CASSFGTANEQFF
CDR3 DNA: TGTGCCAGCAGTTTCGGGACAGCCAATGAGCAGTTCTTC
V gene: TRBV12-3/TRBV12-4
clone size: NA
J gene: TRBJ2-1
D gene: TRBD1

CDR3 protein: CASSFSQGSATQYF
CDR3 DNA: TGTGCCAGCAGCTTTAGTCAGGGGTCAGCGACCCAGTACTTC
V gene: TRBV5-6
clone size: NA
J gene: TRBJ2-5
D gene: NA

CDR3 protein: CASSPFTGYGYTF
CDR3 DNA: TGCGCCAGCAGCCCATTCACAGGTTATGGCTACACCTTC
V gene: TRBV5-1
clone size: once
J gene: TRBJ1-2
D gene: NA

CDR3 protein: CASSLDLDRGVWDYGYTF
CDR3 DNA: TGTGCCAGCAGCTTAGATCTAGACAGGGGGGTGTGGGACTATGGCTACACCTTC
V gene: TRBV11-2
clone size: NA
J gene: TRBJ1-2
D gene: TRBD1

CDR3 protein: CASSPIAGITDTQYF
CDR3 DNA: TGTGCCAGCAGCCCCATAGCGGGAATCACAGATACGCAGTATTTT
V gene: TRBV3-1/TRBV3-2
clone size: many
J gene: TRBJ2-3
D gene: TRBD2

CDR3 protein: CSARASPEAFF
CDR3 DNA: TGCAGTGCTAGAGCCTCACCCGAAGCTTTCTTT
V gene: TRBV20-1
clone size: NA
J gene: TRBJ1-1
D gene: NA

CDR3 protein: CASSQEDSLETQYF
CDR3 DNA: TGTGCCAGCAGCCAAGAGGACTCGTTAGAGACCCAGTACTTC
V gene: TRBV4-2
clone size: NA
J gene: TRBJ2-5
D gene: NA

CDR3 protein: CASSERHYNEQFF
CDR3 DNA: TGTGCCAGTAGTGAACGTCATTACAATGAGCAGTTCTTC
V gene: TRBV19
clone size: NA
J gene: TRBJ2-1
D gene: NA

CDR3 protein: CATRKGEVNEQFF
CDR3 DNA: TGCGCCACCAGAAAAGGGGAGGTCAATGAGCAGTTCTTC
V gene: TRBV5-1
clone size: NA
J gene: TRBJ2-1
D gene: NA

CDR3 protein: CASSYRASEQYF
CDR3 DNA: TGTGCCAGCAGTTACCGGGCCTCCGAGCAGTACTTC
V gene: TRBV6-2/TRBV6-3
clone size: NA
J gene: TRBJ2-7
D gene: NA

CDR3 protein: CSVDRLAAYNEQFF
CDR3 DNA: TGCAGCGTTGATAGACTAGCGGCCTACAATGAGCAGTTCTTC
V gene: TRBV29-1
clone size: NA
J gene: TRBJ2-1
D gene: TRBD2

CDR3 protein: CASSQGAAAFSYNEQFF
CDR3 DNA: TGTGCCAGCAGCCAAGGGGCGGCGGCCTTCTCCTACAATGAGCAGTTCTTC
V gene: TRBV3-1/TRBV3-2
clone size: NA
J gene: TRBJ2-1
D gene: NA

CDR3 protein: CASSPLSDSHEQYF
CDR3 DNA: TGTGCCAGCTCACCACTCTCGGACAGCCACGAGCAGTACTTC
V gene: TRBV18
clone size: NA
J gene: TRBJ2-7
D gene: NA

CDR3 protein: CASSVLVTGELFF
CDR3 DNA: TGTGCCAGCAGCGTACTGGTGACCGGGGAGCTGTTTTTT
V gene: TRBV9
clone size: NA
J gene: TRBJ2-2
D gene: NA

CDR3 protein: CASSLGTGGSYNSPLHF
CDR3 DNA: TGTGCCAGCAGCTTAGGGACCGGGGGCTCCTATAATTCACCCCTCCACTTT
V gene: TRBV7-6
clone size: NA
J gene: TRBJ1-6
D gene: NA

CDR3 protein: CSVEDLSVRGRDTQYF
CDR3 DNA: TGCAGCGTTGAAGATCTGAGTGTCAGGGGGCGAGATACGCAGTATTTT
V gene: TRBV29-1
clone size: NA
J gene: TRBJ2-3
D gene: TRBD1

CDR3 protein: CASRRFRLAGGHNEQFF
CDR3 DNA: TGTGCCAGCAGACGCTTTAGACTAGCGGGGGGCCACAATGAGCAGTTCTTC
V gene: TRBV7-9
clone size: NA
J gene: TRBJ2-1
D gene: TRBD2

CDR3 protein: CATSDLPSGSSSYEQYF
CDR3 DNA: TGTGCCACCAGTGATTTGCCATCTGGCTCGAGCTCCTACGAGCAGTACTTC
V gene: TRBV24-1
clone size: NA
J gene: TRBJ2-7
D gene: NA

CDR3 protein: CASRRTSGDGGDTQYF
CDR3 DNA: TGTGCCAGCAGGCGGACTAGCGGGGACGGGGGAGATACGCAGTATTTT
V gene: TRBV4-2
clone size: NA
J gene: TRBJ2-3
D gene: TRBD2

CDR3 protein: CASKRAAKEQYF
CDR3 DNA: TGTGCCAGCAAACGAGCGGCGAAGGAGCAGTACTTC
V gene: TRBV6-1
clone size: NA
J gene: TRBJ2-7
D gene: NA

CDR3 protein: CASSVPGPTNSPLHF
CDR3 DNA: TGTGCCAGTAGTGTGCCGGGACCGACAAATTCACCCCTCCACTTT
V gene: TRBV19
clone size: NA
J gene: TRBJ1-6
D gene: NA

CDR3 protein: CASSDTGWGSNQPQHF
CDR3 DNA: TGTGCCAGCAGTGATACGGGATGGGGTAGCAATCAGCCCCAGCATTTT
V gene: TRBV6-1
clone size: many
J gene: TRBJ1-5
D gene: NA

CDR3 protein: CASSRQGPRLYGYTF
CDR3 DNA: TGTGCCAGCAGCCGACAGGGGCCTCGCTTATATGGCTACACCTTC
V gene: TRBV14
clone size: NA
J gene: TRBJ1-2
D gene: TRBD1

CDR3 protein: CASSDSSQGATGELFF
CDR3 DNA: TGTGCCAGCAGTGACTCGAGCCAGGGGGCGACCGGGGAGCTGTTTTTT
V gene: TRBV6-4
clone size: NA
J gene: TRBJ2-2
D gene: TRBD1

CDR3 protein: CASSEGTSGRVDEQFF
CDR3 DNA: TGTGCCAGCAGTGAGGGGACTAGCGGGAGGGTCGATGAGCAGTTCTTC
V gene: TRBV25-1
clone size: NA
J gene: TRBJ2-1
D gene: TRBD2

CDR3 protein: CASKRLEDNEKLFF
CDR3 DNA: TGCGCCAGCAAAAGGTTGGAGGACAATGAAAAACTGTTTTTT
V gene: TRBV5-1
clone size: NA
J gene: TRBJ1-4
D gene: NA

CDR3 protein: CASSDGTLANYGYTF
CDR3 DNA: TGTGCCAGCAGTGACGGGACGCTTGCTAACTATGGCTACACCTTC
V gene: TRBV6-4
clone size: NA
J gene: TRBJ1-2
D gene: NA

CDR3 protein: CASSMGRNTGELFF
CDR3 DNA: TGTGCCAGCAGCATGGGACGGAACACCGGGGAGCTGTTTTTT
V gene: TRBV4-2
clone size: NA
J gene: TRBJ2-2
D gene: NA

CDR3 protein: CASSQDKVGGNNQPQHF
CDR3 DNA: TGCGCCAGCAGCCAAGATAAGGTTGGCGGAAACAATCAGCCCCAGCATTTT
V gene: TRBV4-3
clone size: NA
J gene: TRBJ1-5
D gene: NA

CDR3 protein: CASELGSAGELFF
CDR3 DNA: TGTGCTAGTGAATTGGGGTCGGCCGGGGAGCTGTTTTTT
V gene: TRBV12-5
clone size: NA
J gene: TRBJ2-2
D gene: NA

CDR3 protein: CASSLWGGRAGDGTQYF
CDR3 DNA: TGTGCCAGCAGCCTATGGGGCGGGAGGGCCGGTGATGGGACCCAGTACTTC
V gene: TRBV9
clone size: NA
J gene: TRBJ2-5
D gene: TRBD2

CDR3 protein: CASSQPGHRGEKLFF
CDR3 DNA: TGTGCCAGCAGCCAACCGGGACATCGAGGAGAAAAACTGTTTTTT
V gene: TRBV3-1/TRBV3-2
clone size: few
J gene: TRBJ1-4
D gene: NA

CDR3 protein: CASSSRTGNEKLFF
CDR3 DNA: TGTGCCAGCAGCTCCAGGACAGGGAACGAAAAACTGTTTTTT
V gene: TRBV7-9
clone size: NA
J gene: TRBJ1-4
D gene: TRBD1

CDR3 protein: CATQGSGGLNNSPLHF
CDR3 DNA: TGTGCCACCCAAGGATCAGGGGGCCTCAATAATTCACCCCTCCACTTT
V gene: TRBV24-1
clone size: NA
J gene: TRBJ1-6
D gene: TRBD1